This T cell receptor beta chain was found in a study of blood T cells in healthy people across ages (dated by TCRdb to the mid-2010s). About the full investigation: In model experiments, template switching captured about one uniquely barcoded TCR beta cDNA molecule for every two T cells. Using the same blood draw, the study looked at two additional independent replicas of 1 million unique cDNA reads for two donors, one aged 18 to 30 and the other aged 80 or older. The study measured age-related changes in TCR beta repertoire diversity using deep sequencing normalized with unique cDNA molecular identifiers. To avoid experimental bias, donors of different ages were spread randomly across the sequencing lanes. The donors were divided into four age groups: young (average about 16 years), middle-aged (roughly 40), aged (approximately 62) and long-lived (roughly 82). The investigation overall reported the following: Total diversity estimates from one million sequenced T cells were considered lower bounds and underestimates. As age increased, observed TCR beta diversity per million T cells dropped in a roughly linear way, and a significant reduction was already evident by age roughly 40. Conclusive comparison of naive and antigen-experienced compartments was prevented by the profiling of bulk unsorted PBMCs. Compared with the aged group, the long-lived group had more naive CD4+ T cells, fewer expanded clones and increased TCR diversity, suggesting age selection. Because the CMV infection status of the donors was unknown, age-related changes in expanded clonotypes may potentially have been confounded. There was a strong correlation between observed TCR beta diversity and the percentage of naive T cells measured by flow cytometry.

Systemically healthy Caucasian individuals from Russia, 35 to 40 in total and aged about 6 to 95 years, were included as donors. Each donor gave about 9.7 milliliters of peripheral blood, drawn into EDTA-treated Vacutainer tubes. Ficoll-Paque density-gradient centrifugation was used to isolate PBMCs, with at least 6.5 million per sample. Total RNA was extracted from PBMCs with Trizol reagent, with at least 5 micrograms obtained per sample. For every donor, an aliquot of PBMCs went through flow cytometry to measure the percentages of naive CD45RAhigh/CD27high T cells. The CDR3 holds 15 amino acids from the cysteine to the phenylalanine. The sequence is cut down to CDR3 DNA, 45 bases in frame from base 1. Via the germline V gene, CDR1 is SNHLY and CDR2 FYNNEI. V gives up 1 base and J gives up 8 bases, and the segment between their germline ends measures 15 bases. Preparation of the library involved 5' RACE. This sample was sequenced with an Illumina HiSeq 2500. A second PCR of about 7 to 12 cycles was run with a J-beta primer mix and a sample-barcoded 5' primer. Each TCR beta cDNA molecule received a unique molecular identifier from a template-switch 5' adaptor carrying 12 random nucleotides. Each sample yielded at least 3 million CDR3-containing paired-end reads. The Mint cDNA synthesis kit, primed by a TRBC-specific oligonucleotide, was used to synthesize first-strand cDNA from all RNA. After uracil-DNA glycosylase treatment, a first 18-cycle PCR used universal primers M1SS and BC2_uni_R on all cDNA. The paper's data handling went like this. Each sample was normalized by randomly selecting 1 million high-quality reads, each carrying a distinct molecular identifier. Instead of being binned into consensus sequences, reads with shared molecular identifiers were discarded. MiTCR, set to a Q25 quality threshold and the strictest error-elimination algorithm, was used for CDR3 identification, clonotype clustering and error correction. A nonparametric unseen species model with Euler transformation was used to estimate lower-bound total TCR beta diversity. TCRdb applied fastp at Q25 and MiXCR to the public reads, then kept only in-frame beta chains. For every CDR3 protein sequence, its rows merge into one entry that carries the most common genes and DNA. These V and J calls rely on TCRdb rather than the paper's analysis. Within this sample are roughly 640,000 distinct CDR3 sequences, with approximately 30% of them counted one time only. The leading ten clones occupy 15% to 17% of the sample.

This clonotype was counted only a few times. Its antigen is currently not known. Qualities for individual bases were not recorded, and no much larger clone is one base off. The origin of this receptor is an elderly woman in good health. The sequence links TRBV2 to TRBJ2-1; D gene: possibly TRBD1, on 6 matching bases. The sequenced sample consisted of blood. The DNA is TGTGCCAGCAGTGAAGGTCAGGGGACCTGGGATGAGCAGTTCTTC. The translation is CASSEGQGTWDEQFF.